These 2 T cell receptor beta chains originate from one sample sequenced in a study of blood T cells in healthy people across ages. Then a second PCR, running roughly 7 to 11 cycles, was carried out with a sample-barcoded 5' primer and a J-beta primer mix. Using its own MiXCR run on the 5' RACE reads, TCRdb lists one record per CDR3 protein. The table lists just under 900,000 distinct CDR3 sequences, around 28% of them singletons. Material: blood. The receptors here all came from an elderly woman in good health.

This clonotype was found many times. The chain combines TRBV7-2 with TRBJ2-7; D is ambiguous. Trimming stripped 1 base from V and 0 bases from J, with 13 bases between. There are 16 residues in the CDR3. Germline CDR1 reads SGHTA; CDR2 reads FQGNSA. The CDR3 sequence is CASSLDGILVSYEQYF. CDR3 nucleotide sequence: TGTGCCAGCAGCTTAGACGGCATACTTGTCTCCTACGAGCAGTACTTC.

V gene TRBV7-9 combines with J gene TRBJ2-4; D possibly corresponds to TRBD2 (7 bases). Deletions cut 9 bases from V and 2 bases from J, with 17 bases between. This CDR3 is 15 amino acids long. The germline V gene has CDR1 SEHNR and CDR2 FQNEAQ (reference sequence). Written as DNA, the CDR3 is TGTGCCAGTGGGGGGGGGGGCTTCTCCAAAAACATTCAGTACTTC. Its translation: CASGGGGFSKNIQYF.